What follows is one TCR beta chain and its context. V was clipped by 5 bases and J by 6 bases; unmatched bases: 4. Germline V CDR1 and CDR2: MNHEY, SMNVEV (reference sequence). CDR3 length: 13 amino acids. Method: immunoSEQ multiplex PCR; TCRdb's copy keeps in-frame clones and lacks some. The sample gives hundreds of thousands of clones, around 87% of which show up once; approximately 0.0097% is in the top ten. The entry originates in a study of shared T cell receptors in the human thymus. In addition, the sample was reused for a study of human thymus T cells. That work contributes: Obtained as resections during corrective heart surgery, the thymus tissue was then studied.

The receptor was isolated from a boy under two years old with a congenital heart defect. This rearrangement joins TRBV27 to TRBJ2-1; 7 nucleotides line up with TRBD2. The sequenced sample was thymocytes. As DNA, the CDR3 is TGTGCCAGCAGTGGACTAGAGAGCAATGAGCAGTTCTTC. Translating gives CASSGLESNEQFF.